This T cell receptor (beta chain) was sequenced in a study of blood T cell repertoires in COVID-19. Overall study: Whether acute or convalescent, the COVID-19 samples came from the United States, Italy and Spain.

Trimming left V 3 bases short and J 1 base short, with 10 bases between. CDR3 size: 16 residues. Germline CDR1 SEHNR, CDR2 FQNEAQ (reference sequence). Repertoires were generated with immunoSEQ multiplex PCR, while TCRdb's copy carries only in-frame clones and drops some. The sample consists of about 97,000 clones, around 87% of them appearing once. The source of this sequence is a human donor in a cohort sampled during active COVID-19. Sequencing input: peripheral blood. The chain couples TRBV7-9 to TRBJ2-6; possibly TRBD2 for D (5 bases). The CDR3 nucleotides are TGTGCCAGCAGCTTGAGGGTTGGGTCTGGGGCCAACGTCCTGACTTTC. Translating gives CASSLRVGSGANVLTF. The full variable domain, its missing parts supplied by reference TRBV7-9 and TRBJ2-6, is DTGVSQNPRHKITKRGQNVTFRCDPISEHNRLYWYRQTLGQGPEFLTYFQNEAQLEKSRLLSDRFSAERPKGSFSTLEIQRTEQGDSAMYLCASSLRVGSGANVLTFGAGSRLTVL.